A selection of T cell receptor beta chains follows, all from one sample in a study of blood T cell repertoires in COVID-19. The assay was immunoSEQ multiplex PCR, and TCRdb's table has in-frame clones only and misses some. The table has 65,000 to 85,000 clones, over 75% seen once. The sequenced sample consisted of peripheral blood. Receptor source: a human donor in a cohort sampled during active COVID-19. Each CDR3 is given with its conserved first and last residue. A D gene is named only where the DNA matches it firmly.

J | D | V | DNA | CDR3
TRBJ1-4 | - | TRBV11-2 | TGTGCCAGCAGCTCCTCTACGGCCCTAGGGGTCCAGGTTAATGAAAAACTGTTTTTT | CASSSSTALGVQVNEKLFF
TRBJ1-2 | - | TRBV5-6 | TGTGCCAGCAGCCCGTTCGACAGGAGCAACTATGGCTACACCTTC | CASSPFDRSNYGYTF
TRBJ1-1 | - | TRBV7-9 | TGTGCCAGCAGCTTGACAGTCATGAACACTGAAGCTTTCTTT | CASSLTVMNTEAFF
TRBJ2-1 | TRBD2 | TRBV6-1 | TGTGCCAGCAGTGAAGAGGGACTAGCGGTTTACAATGAGCAGTTCTTC | CASSEEGLAVYNEQFF
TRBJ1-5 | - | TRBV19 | TGTGCCAGTAGTATAATAGTGAACAATCAGCCCCAGCATTTT | CASSIIVNNQPQHF
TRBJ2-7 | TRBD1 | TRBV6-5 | TGTGCCAGCAGTTCTTCTGGGACAGGAACCTACGAGCAGTACTTC | CASSSSGTGTYEQYF
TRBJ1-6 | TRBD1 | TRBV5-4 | TGTGCCAGCAGCCAAGACAGGGGAGGGCATCTTCTCCACTTT | CASSQDRGGHLLHF
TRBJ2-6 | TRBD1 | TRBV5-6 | TGTGCCAGCAGCTTGCCGGGACAGGGAGGCAACGTCCTGACTTTC | CASSLPGQGGNVLTF
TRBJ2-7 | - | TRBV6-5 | TGTGCCAGCAGTTACTCACCTAAAACCACCTACGAGCAGTACTTC | CASSYSPKTTYEQYF
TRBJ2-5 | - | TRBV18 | TGTGCCAGCTCAGCGACAGTCCAAGAGACCCAGTACTTC | CASSATVQETQYF
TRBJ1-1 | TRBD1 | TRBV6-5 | TGTGCCAGCAGTCGCCTTCCGGGACAGGGGGCCCGAGCTTTCTTT | CASSRLPGQGARAFF